The 31 T cell receptor beta chains in this list originate from one sample, sequenced in a study of neurological immune-mediated disorders. Time point given: technical triplicate 2. TCRdb reprocessed the 5' RACE reads via MiXCR and lists one record per CDR3 protein. The sample gives around 56,000 distinct CDR3 sequences, approximately 25% of which show up once; about 5% is in the top ten. Source material: PBMCs. These receptors were taken from a man aged 60 to 69 with HTLV-1-associated myelopathy (HAM/TSP).

This clonotype was observed a handful of times. This chain uses TRBV5-6 with TRBJ2-2; tentatively, D is TRBD2 (5 bases). Germline CDR1 SGHDT, CDR2 YYEEEE. The length of the CDR3 is 14 residues. Trimming took off 2 bases at V and 7 bases at J, with 12 bases between the two ends. The CDR3 protein is CASSFRGISGELFF. CDR3 DNA sequence: TGTGCCAGCAGCTTTCGAGGGATCAGCGGGGAGCTGTTTTTT.

This clonotype was picked up many times. This sequence joins TRBV7-9 and TRBJ2-1; possibly TRBD1 for D (6 bases). Trimming left V 8 bases short and J 6 bases short, with 17 bases between. Germline CDR1 SEHNR, CDR2 FQNEAQ (reference sequence). The CDR3 extends over 14 amino acids. CDR3 residues: CASFQAGVGNEQFF. The CDR3 nucleotides read TGTGCCAGCTTCCAGGCAGGGGTAGGCAATGAGCAGTTCTTC.

This clonotype came up many times. The V and J genes are TRBV9 and TRBJ2-1, with 11 bases aligning to TRBD2. Germline CDR1 reads SGDLS; CDR2 reads YYNGEE. The CDR3 loop spans 15 amino acids. V lost 4 bases and J lost 4; bases outside the gene matches: 4. CDR3 nucleotide sequence: TGTGCCAGCAGCACCCTAGCGGGGGGATACAATGAGCAGTTCTTC. Its translation: CASSTLAGGYNEQFF.

The table lists this clonotype with many counts. The gene calls are TRBV7-2 and TRBJ2-1; D gene uncertain. CDR1 and CDR2 from the germline V gene are SGHTA and FQGNSA. The CDR3 totals 12 residues. The germline V and J ends were trimmed by 1 base and 8 bases, with 6 bases remaining between them. CDR3 sequence: CASSLGDYEQFF. CDR3 DNA: TGTGCCAGCAGCTTAGGAGATTATGAGCAGTTCTTC.

Concerning this clonotype: A clone one base away is much larger, so this may be a read error. The chain joins TRBV5-1 to TRBJ2-1; 7 bases are a match to TRBD1. The germline gives CDR1 SGHRS, CDR2 YFSETQ. The CDR3 runs to 13 residues. CDR3 sequence reads: CSRTTGEYNEQFF. The CDR3 DNA sequence: TGCTCCAGGACAACAGGGGAATACAATGAGCAGTTCTTC.

This clonotype turned up a few times. The chain has TRBV7-9 and TRBJ2-5; tentative D call: TRBD2 (7 bases). V lost 10 bases to trimming and J lost 8 bases, with 20 bases between them. Germline V gene sequence: CDR1 SEHNR, CDR2 FQNEAQ (reference sequence). CDR3 length: 13 residues. CDR3 sequence: CATREDSGTTQYF. CDR3 sequence (DNA): TGTGCCACCCGGGAGGACAGCGGGACAACCCAGTACTTC.

This clonotype has only a few counts. V is TRBV5-6 and J is TRBJ2-1, with 7 bases fitting TRBD1. This CDR3 is built from 13 residues. After removal of 0 bases from V and 9 bases from J, the junction contained 3 bases not matched to a gene. The germline V gene has CDR1 SGHDT and CDR2 YYEEEE. CDR3 DNA sequence: TGTGCCAGCAGCTTGGCCCCAGGGGGTGAGCAGTTCTTC. Encoded protein: CASSLAPGGEQFF.

CDR3 DNA sequence: TGTGCCAGCTCACCGGGTAGCGGCTCCTACGAGCAGTACTTC. Its protein is CASSPGSGSYEQYF. This chain connects TRBV18 to TRBJ2-7; possibly TRBD2 for D (6 bases). With 3 bases removed from V and 0 bases from J, the gap between germline ends came to 9 bases. CDR1 KGHSH and CDR2 LQKENI come from the germline V gene. The CDR3 totals 14 residues.

The chain links TRBV2 to TRBJ2-7; D not certain. V lost 4 bases and J lost 6, with 13 bases in between. This CDR3 contains 13 residues. The germline V gene encodes CDR1 SNHLY and CDR2 FYNNEI. The CDR3 region is CASSGLEGSEQYF. The CDR3 coding sequence is TGTGCCAGCAGTGGATTAGAAGGAAGCGAGCAGTACTTC.

J is TRBJ2-3 and V is TRBV20-1, with D maybe TRBD1 (6 bases). The CDR3 is 15 residues long. Germline V gene lookup returns CDR1 DFQATT and CDR2 SNEGSKA (reference sequence). With 2 bases removed from V and 2 bases from J, the gap between germline ends came to 14 bases. The CDR3 nucleotides read TGCAGTGCTAGAAAACAGGGAAGCCTCACAGATACGCAGTATTTT. Its protein is CSARKQGSLTDTQYF.

This clonotype was observed many times. This chain joins TRBV12-3 or TRBV12-4 and TRBJ1-5; tentative D call: TRBD1 (6 bases). V dropped 8 bases and J dropped 0 bases, with 14 bases sitting between them. The CDR3 contains 15 residues. The CDR3 spells CASSWEGGSNQPQHF. As DNA, the CDR3 is TGTGCCAGCTCTTGGGAGGGGGGTAGCAATCAGCCCCAGCATTTT.

The chain recombines TRBV11-2 with TRBJ2-5; TRBD1 aligns across 10 bases. The trim removed 5 bases at V and 2 bases at J, leaving 8 bases unmatched. This CDR3 comprises 16 residues. Looked up from germline, CDR1 is SGHAT and CDR2 is FQNNGV. The CDR3 coding sequence is TGTGCCAGCAGCACCGCGACAGGGGGCAGGCAAGAGACCCAGTACTTC. This encodes CASSTATGGRQETQYF.

Many counts were recorded for this clonotype. This sequence joins TRBV5-1 and TRBJ2-5; TRBD1 matches 7 bases. CDR3 length equals 15 residues. V lost 2 bases, J lost 3 bases, and 7 bases stayed unmatched. CDR1 is SGHRS, CDR2 YFSETQ, per germline. CDR3 nucleotides: TGCGCCAGCAGCTTAATGGCAGGGGGTGAAGAGACCCAGTACTTC. It encodes CASSLMAGGEETQYF.

The chain links TRBV21-1 to TRBJ2-6; the table names TRBD2, a call not compared with the DNA. TRBV21-1 is deemed a pseudogene. The CDR3 sequence is 20 residues long. CDR3 sequence: CASSKGRVGTVVSGANVLTF. CDR3 coding DNA: TGTGCCAGCAGCAAGGGGAGGGTTGGGACGGTTGTCTCTGGGGCCAACGTCCTGACTTTC.

The table lists this clonotype with many counts. The chain has TRBV4-2 and TRBJ2-7; no clear D. The CDR3 loop spans 15 amino acids. In germline, CDR1 is LGHNA, CDR2 YNFKEQ. The germline V and J ends were trimmed by 2 bases and 4 bases, with 15 bases remaining between them. The CDR3 DNA is TGTGCCAGCAGCCAAAAGGACCACCAAAGGTACGAGCAGTACTTC. Its protein product is CASSQKDHQRYEQYF.

This clonotype was observed at least ten times. The chain combines TRBV5-1 with TRBJ2-7; 9 nucleotides line up with TRBD1. The J segment lost 2 bases and the V segment lost 4 bases, leaving 10 bases of the junction unmatched. This CDR3 contains 16 residues. The germline V gene encodes CDR1 SGHRS and CDR2 YFSETQ. As DNA, the CDR3 is TGCGCCAGCAGCAAAAGCTCCGGGACAGGGACCTACGAGCAGTACTTC. Its protein is CASSKSSGTGTYEQYF.

This clonotype was observed many times. This chain connects TRBV5-1 to TRBJ2-1; D unclear. Trimming cost V 0 bases and J 8 bases, with 12 bases left between them. CDR1 and CDR2 (germline): SGHRS, YFSETQ. This CDR3 has 14 residues. The CDR3 DNA reads TGCGCCAGCAGCTTGGATCGCAGCAATCATGAGCAGTTCTTC. Its protein is CASSLDRSNHEQFF.

There are many counts of this clonotype. The chain has TRBV28 and TRBJ1-2; 8 positions match TRBD1. Germline values: CDR1 MDHEN, CDR2 SYDVKM. There are 13 residues in the CDR3. Trimming removed 4 bases from V and 5 bases from J; junction bases left unmatched: 3. CDR3 sequence reads: CASSSTGGYGYTF. The DNA for the CDR3 is TGTGCCAGCAGTTCTACAGGGGGTTATGGCTACACCTTC.

This clonotype is termed medium-sized. The chain is built from TRBV20-1 and TRBJ1-5, with D possibly being TRBD1 (5 bases). The CDR3 contains 14 residues. Germline V gene data show CDR1 as DFQATT and CDR2 as SNEGSKA (reference sequence). Trimming stripped 4 bases from V and 2 bases from J, with 12 bases between. The CDR3 DNA sequence: TGCAGTGCTACGGGGCCCCAAGGCAATCAGCCCCAGCATTTT. It specifies CSATGPQGNQPQHF.

V and J are TRBV5-6 and TRBJ1-1; D remains unclear. The CDR3 extends over 15 amino acids. V was pared by 3 bases and J by 0 bases, with 12 bases between. Per the germline V gene, CDR1 is SGHDT and CDR2 is YYEEEE. This CDR3 is CASSSPTRLNTEAFF. The CDR3 DNA reads TGTGCCAGCAGCTCCCCGACACGTCTGAACACTGAAGCTTTCTTT.

This clonotype was found many times. The chain uses TRBV12-3 or TRBV12-4 and TRBJ2-2, with TRBD1 identical over 7 bases. CDR3 length equals 18 residues. The J segment lost 4 bases and the V segment lost 5 bases, leaving 16 bases of the junction unmatched. The CDR3 reads CASSNDRAVRSTTGELFF. In DNA form, the CDR3 reads TGTGCCAGCAGTAATGACAGGGCCGTGCGATCTACCACCGGGGAGCTGTTTTTT.

This sequence joins TRBV20-1 and TRBJ2-1; TRBD2 matches at 8 bases. Germline loops: CDR1 DFQATT, CDR2 SNEGSKA (reference sequence). The CDR3 length is 15 residues. V was pared by 4 bases and J by 7 bases, with 12 bases of the junction left unmatched. CDR3 bases: TGCAGTGCTATCCGCCGGGAGGGCGGTGCGAATGAGCAGTTCTTC. It specifies CSAIRREGGANEQFF.

This clonotype was picked up many times. The V gene is TRBV28, the J gene TRBJ1-3, with a tentative D call TRBD1 (5 bases). Per germline, CDR1 MDHEN and CDR2 SYDVKM. Between the trimmed V and J ends, which lost 2 bases and 0 bases, there was a span of 11 bases. This CDR3 region has 16 residues. The CDR3, as DNA: TGTGCCAGCAGTTTACTTCAGGGCCTCTCTGGAAACACCATATATTTT. Its protein product is CASSLLQGLSGNTIYF.

This clonotype was seen repeatedly, ten times or more. The V call is TRBV5-1, the J call TRBJ2-1; TRBD1 might be the D (5 bases). V was clipped by 0 bases and J by 6 bases, with 13 bases between them. The CDR3 runs to 15 residues. Looked up from germline, CDR1 is SGHRS and CDR2 is YFSETQ. The CDR3 here is CASSLGQSVVNEQFF. CDR3 DNA: TGCGCCAGCAGCTTGGGACAGTCGGTCGTCAATGAGCAGTTCTTC.

The table lists this clonotype with many counts. The rearrangement uses TRBV5-1 and TRBJ2-5; the D gene is possibly TRBD1 (6 bases). The CDR3 runs 16 residues. Germline assignment: CDR1 SGHRS and CDR2 YFSETQ. The CDR3 DNA sequence: TGCGCAACCAGCAGGACAGCATTTACTTCGAAGGAGACCCAGTACTTC. It codes for CATSRTAFTSKETQYF.

In this sample, this clonotype turned up many times. V is TRBV5-1 and J is TRBJ1-1, with 7 positions matching TRBD1. The CDR3 extends over 13 amino acids. With V trimmed by 2 bases and J by 7 bases, 5 bases remained unmatched. CDR1 is SGHRS and CDR2 is YFSETQ in the germline V gene. For the CDR3, the DNA is TGCGCCAGCAGCTTCGGCACAGGGGTTGAAGCTTTCTTT. The encoded protein is CASSFGTGVEAFF.

This clonotype has ten or more counts. The chain joins TRBV12-3 or TRBV12-4 to TRBJ1-3; D unclear. V shed 5 bases and J shed 0 bases, with 11 bases lying between them. This CDR3 spans 15 amino acids. Here the CDR3 DNA reads TGTGCCAGCAGTCCCGACGGGTACTCTGGAAACACCATATATTTT. Its translation is CASSPDGYSGNTIYF.

This chain uses TRBV5-1 with TRBJ2-5, with D perhaps TRBD1 (6 bases). From germline, CDR1 is SGHRS and CDR2 YFSETQ. The CDR3 covers 14 residues. Trimming shortened V by 0 bases and J by 5 bases, and 11 bases separated the two germline ends. CDR3 DNA sequence: TGCGCCAGCAGCTTGGACACCAGGGGTGAGACCCAGTACTTC. Its protein is CASSLDTRGETQYF.

This clonotype showed up many times. The rearrangement links TRBV20-1 to TRBJ2-3, with D maybe TRBD2 (6 bases). With 0 bases removed from V and 2 bases from J, the gap between germline ends came to 15 bases. Looked up from germline, CDR1 is DFQATT and CDR2 is SNEGSKA (reference sequence). The CDR3 runs 16 residues. The CDR3 DNA reads as TGCAGTGCTAGAGACGGTGGCGGGACTTTCACAGATACGCAGTATTTT. Its protein product is CSARDGGGTFTDTQYF.

Many counts were recorded for this clonotype. The rearrangement uses TRBV5-1 and TRBJ2-1, with TRBD1 matching over 8 bases. V lost 4 bases and J lost 2; bases outside the gene matches: 2. The CDR3 extends over 14 amino acids. In germline, CDR1 is SGHRS, CDR2 YFSETQ. The CDR3 sequence: CASSRDRPYNEQFF. CDR3 in DNA: TGCGCCAGCAGCAGGGACAGGCCCTACAATGAGCAGTTCTTC.

This clonotype was recorded many times. The V and J genes are TRBV5-1 and TRBJ2-1, with D possibly being TRBD1 (6 bases). The germline CDR1 and CDR2 sequences are SGHRS and YFSETQ. V shed 4 bases and J shed 5 bases, with 13 bases lying between them. There are 14 residues in the CDR3. In DNA, the CDR3 is TGCGCCAGCAGCCGCCGGGGACATGACAATGAGCAGTTCTTC. Translating it yields CASSRRGHDNEQFF.